A single sample gave rise to the 27 T cell receptor beta chains below, sequenced in a study of blood T cell repertoires in COVID-19. TCRdb's table, derived via immunoSEQ multiplex PCR, lists solely in-frame clones and lacks some. The sample contains 150,000 to 200,000 clones, 85% to 90% of which appear only once. Sequenced: PBMCs or T cells enriched from blood (not recorded which). The origin of the receptors is a woman aged 40-49 years with acute COVID-19.

The CDR3 region is CASSYGREETQYF. CDR3 nucleotide sequence: TGTGCCAGCAGTTACGGCAGGGAAGAGACCCAGTACTTC. V gene TRBV6-5 combines with J gene TRBJ2-5; a weak D match, TRBD1 (5 bases). Germline V gives CDR1 MNHEY, CDR2 SVGAGI. Trimming shortened V by 2 bases and J by 3 bases, and 7 bases separated the two germline ends. This CDR3 spans 13 amino acids.

V usage is TRBV20-1 and J usage is TRBJ2-1; 8 nucleotides align to TRBD2. This CDR3 has 15 amino acids. Germline-derived CDR1 and CDR2 are DFQATT and SNEGSKA (reference sequence). V shed 3 bases, J shed 0 bases, and the junction held 4 bases outside the gene matches. The CDR3 nucleotides read TGCAGTGCTAGTAGCGGGACTTTCTCCTACAATGAGCAGTTCTTC. Its translation is CSASSGTFSYNEQFF.

The chain recombines TRBV19 with TRBJ2-7, with 9 positions matching TRBD1. This CDR3 is 13 amino acids long. J lost 5 bases, V lost 1 base, and 0 bases had no gene match. The V gene's germline CDR1 is LNHDA and CDR2 SQIVND (reference sequence). CDR3 coding DNA: TGTGCCAGTAGTATAGGACAGGGGGACGAGCAGTACTTC. As protein: CASSIGQGDEQYF.

This chain connects TRBV6-5 to TRBJ2-1; 8 nucleotides line up with TRBD2. The CDR3 has 16 residues. Germline values: CDR1 MNHEY, CDR2 SVGAGI. V was clipped by 0 bases and J by 4 bases; unmatched bases: 5. As DNA, the CDR3 is TGTGCCAGCAGTTACTCAGCGGGAGTAGTATACAATGAGCAGTTCTTC. It codes for CASSYSAGVVYNEQFF.

The CDR3 sequence: CASTLVGVTEAFF. CDR3 bases: TGTGCCAGCACCCTGGTAGGGGTCACTGAAGCTTTCTTT. V and J are TRBV12-3 or TRBV12-4 and TRBJ1-1; TRBD1 is a possible D gene (5 bases). Trimming removed 7 bases from V and 4 bases from J, with 13 bases in between. The CDR3 spans 13 residues.

The genes are TRBV28 and TRBJ1-2; the match to TRBD1 covers 7 bases. Germline V gene sequence: CDR1 MDHEN, CDR2 SYDVKM. The CDR3 is 16 residues long. V lost 2 bases to trimming and J lost 1 base; unmatched junction nucleotides: 7. The CDR3 region has the DNA TGTGCCAGCAGTTTACCCTCCAGGGGGGATAACTATGGCTACACCTTC. Protein product: CASSLPSRGDNYGYTF.

The V call is TRBV7-6, the J call TRBJ2-2, with 10 bases that match TRBD2. V trimming: 5 bases; J trimming: 3 bases; junction bases outside the gene matches: 6. Looked up from germline, CDR1 is SGHVS and CDR2 is FNYEAQ. This CDR3 spans 16 amino acids. DNA of the CDR3: TGTGCCAGCAGCCCTGGGACTAGCGATCACACCGGGGAGCTGTTTTTT. Its translation: CASSPGTSDHTGELFF.

V gene TRBV7-9 combines with J gene TRBJ1-1; D possibly corresponds to TRBD1 (6 bases). Trimming took 5 bases from V and 5 from J, leaving 15 bases between them. CDR3 size: 14 residues. Germline V gene lookup returns CDR1 SEHNR and CDR2 FQNEAQ (reference sequence). In DNA form, the CDR3 reads TGTGCCAGCAGCACCTCAACAGGGTTGACTGAAGCTTTCTTT. The encoded protein is CASSTSTGLTEAFF.

The gene calls are TRBV28 and TRBJ2-5; TRBD2 might be the D (6 bases). Trimming cost V 3 bases and J 5 bases, with 13 bases left between them. CDR3 length: 14 amino acids. Per germline, CDR1 MDHEN and CDR2 SYDVKM. The CDR3 region is CASSLIGGAETQYF. CDR3 coding DNA: TGTGCCAGCAGTTTGATAGGCGGGGCGGAGACCCAGTACTTC.

The chain has TRBV2 and TRBJ2-6; a possible D gene is TRBD1 (6 bases). This CDR3 has 16 amino acids. Trimming pared 7 bases from V and 4 bases from J, leaving 17 bases between. Per the germline V gene, CDR1 is SNHLY and CDR2 is FYNNEI. The CDR3 protein is CASISRGWRGANVLTF. CDR3 DNA: TGTGCCAGCATCAGTAGGGGGTGGCGGGGGGCCAACGTCCTGACTTTC.

In this sample, this clone turned up a few times. The chain has TRBV3-1 (or the pseudogene TRBV3-2) and TRBJ1-5, with D tentatively TRBD1 (5 bases). CDR1 and CDR2 from the germline V gene are LGHDT and YNNKEL (reference sequence). CDR3 size: 13 residues. The V end was cut by 2 bases, the J end by 6 bases, with 8 bases between. The CDR3 coding sequence is TGTGCCAGCAGCCAACGGGGGGGTCAGCCCCAGCATTTT. Translated: CASSQRGGQPQHF.

Here the CDR3 reads CASSPPDRVGSPLHF. CDR3 DNA sequence: TGTGCCAGCAGTCCTCCCGACAGGGTGGGTTCACCCCTCCACTTT. V gene TRBV28 combines with J gene TRBJ1-6; 7 bases map to TRBD1. The trim removed 5 bases at V and 9 bases at J, leaving 10 bases unmatched. This CDR3 has 15 residues. The germline V gene encodes CDR1 MDHEN and CDR2 SYDVKM.

The rearrangement links TRBV6-6 to TRBJ2-5; 12 bases line up with TRBD2. The germline V gene encodes CDR1 MNHNY and CDR2 SVGAGI (reference sequence). V lost 5 bases and J lost 1; bases outside the gene matches: 8. The CDR3 spans 17 residues. In DNA, the CDR3 is TGTGCCAGCAGTCCCACCGGGACTAGCGGGTTCCAAGAGACCCAGTACTTC. Protein product: CASSPTGTSGFQETQYF.

The sample holds a few counts of this clone. This chain links TRBV2 with TRBJ2-7, with a tentative D call TRBD1 (5 bases). Germline loops: CDR1 SNHLY, CDR2 FYNNEI. V was pared by 8 bases and J by 3 bases, with 8 bases between. The CDR3 loop spans 11 amino acids. CDR3 protein: CASVTGYEQYF. Written as DNA, the CDR3 is TGTGCCAGCGTCACAGGCTACGAGCAGTACTTC. The full variable domain, completed using reference TRBV2 and TRBJ2-7, is EPEVTQTPSHQVTQMGQEVILRCVPISNHLYFYWYRQILGQKVEFLVSFYNNEISEKSEIFDDQFSVERPDGSNFTLKIRSTKLEDSAMYFCASVTGYEQYFGPGTRLTVT.

The J gene is TRBJ2-6, the V gene TRBV5-6; possible D gene TRBD1, 6 bases. Deletions cut 0 bases from V and 2 bases from J, with 12 bases between. This CDR3 contains 17 residues. Germline CDR1 and CDR2: SGHDT and YYEEEE. CDR3 amino acids: CASSLASPGAGANVLTF. In nucleotides, the CDR3 is TGTGCCAGCAGCTTGGCCTCTCCAGGGGCTGGGGCCAACGTCCTGACTTTC.

The V gene is TRBV7-7, the J gene TRBJ2-3, with TRBD1 as a possible D gene (7 bases). The germline gives CDR1 SSHAT, CDR2 FNYEAQ (reference sequence). The CDR3 is 15 residues long. The V gene lost 1 base and the J gene lost 5 bases, with 13 bases spanning the gap. CDR3 sequence: CASSLGSGGLDTQYF. The CDR3 DNA follows: TGTGCCAGCAGCTTAGGATCAGGGGGGTTAGATACGCAGTATTTT.

The chain employs TRBV12-5 and TRBJ2-5; 8 bases agree with TRBD2. Germline lookup yields CDR1 LGHNT and CDR2 FRNRAP. This CDR3 is built from 14 residues. Unmatched junction bases numbered 3, after V lost 2 bases and J lost 4 bases. CDR3 sequence (DNA): TGTGCTAGTGGTTTGTCGGGAGGGCTAGAGACCCAGTACTTC. It is translated as CASGLSGGLETQYF.

This chain links TRBV5-4 with TRBJ1-2, with D maybe TRBD1 (5 bases). V was pared by 7 bases and J by 4 bases, with 17 bases between. The CDR3 length is 14 residues. In germline, CDR1 is SGHNT, CDR2 YYREEE (reference sequence). Here the CDR3 reads CASGNDRAIYGYTF. The CDR3 coding sequence is TGTGCCAGCGGTAATGACAGAGCGATCTATGGCTACACCTTC.

V gene TRBV29-1 combines with J gene TRBJ2-5, with 13 bases identical to TRBD2. V trimming: 4 bases; J trimming: 5 bases; junction bases outside the gene matches: 4. The CDR3 is 14 residues long. Germline V gene lookup returns CDR1 SQVTM and CDR2 ANQGSEA. The CDR3: CSVVETSGRETQYF. CDR3 DNA: TGCAGCGTTGTGGAGACTAGCGGGAGGGAGACCCAGTACTTC.

The chain has TRBV9 and TRBJ1-1, with 9 bases aligning to TRBD1. The length of the CDR3 is 16 residues. J was trimmed by 1 base and V by 4 bases; bases with no gene match: 8. Per germline, CDR1 SGDLS and CDR2 YYNGEE. The CDR3 protein is CASSLLGTGTNTEAFF. The CDR3 DNA sequence: TGTGCCAGCAGCTTGCTAGGGACAGGGACGAACACTGAAGCTTTCTTT.

This clone has a single count. V usage is TRBV4-2 and J usage is TRBJ2-1, with D maybe TRBD2 (5 bases). V lost 0 bases and J 1 base, leaving 7 bases between the germline ends. The CDR3 consists of 15 residues. The V gene's germline CDR1 is LGHNA and CDR2 YNFKEQ. The CDR3 reads CASSQEAESYNEQFF. CDR3 nucleotides: TGTGCCAGCAGCCAAGAAGCGGAATCCTACAATGAGCAGTTCTTC.

The chain links TRBV18 to TRBJ1-2, with D perhaps TRBD1 (6 bases). This CDR3 region has 16 residues. With 0 bases removed from V and 2 bases from J, the gap between germline ends came to 13 bases. The germline CDR1 and CDR2 sequences are KGHSH and LQKENI. CDR3 DNA sequence: TGTGCCAGCTCACCACCGATAGGGGGGGGAAACTATGGCTACACCTTC. Encoded protein: CASSPPIGGGNYGYTF.

V is TRBV7-2 and J is TRBJ1-1; D is unresolved. Between the trimmed V and J ends, which lost 2 bases and 6 bases, there was a span of 22 bases. The CDR3 spans 17 residues. Germline assignment: CDR1 SGHTA and CDR2 FQGNSA. DNA for the CDR3: TGTGCCAGCAGCTTAACTAGCGCCACGGCTAATCTGGCTGAAGCTTTCTTT. Its protein is CASSLTSATANLAEAFF.

The chain recombines TRBV21-1 with TRBJ1-5; TRBD1, as called in the table, went unchecked against the DNA. TRBV21-1 is a listed pseudogene. This CDR3 spans 16 amino acids. The CDR3 reads CASSKVITRSNQPQHF. Written as DNA, the CDR3 is TGTGCCAGCAGCAAAGTTATCACACGTAGCAATCAGCCCCAGCATTTT.

This rearrangement joins TRBV10-3 to TRBJ2-6, with 9 bases aligning to TRBD1. The trim removed 6 bases at V and 4 bases at J, leaving 7 bases unmatched. This CDR3 comprises 16 residues. Germline V CDR1 and CDR2: ENHRY, SYGVKD. For the CDR3, the DNA is TGTGCCATCAGCGCCGGGACAGGGTCCGGGGCCAACGTCCTGACTTTC. This encodes CAISAGTGSGANVLTF.

V usage is TRBV7-8 and J usage is TRBJ2-7, with TRBD1 as a possible D gene (6 bases). CDR1 and CDR2 (germline): SGHVS, FQNEAQ. V lost 2 bases and J lost 2, with 25 bases in between. The CDR3 runs 19 residues. The CDR3 is CASSLRGYGIDRSTYEQYF. The CDR3 bases are TGTGCCAGCAGCTTAAGGGGTTATGGCATAGACAGGTCAACCTACGAGCAGTACTTC.

This chain connects TRBV11-2 to TRBJ2-1; D is undetermined. Between the trimmed V and J ends, which lost 1 base and 4 bases, there was a span of 8 bases. This CDR3 comprises 14 residues. CDR1 is SGHAT and CDR2 is FQNNGV in the germline V gene. CDR3 loop: CASSLVDNYNEQFF. The CDR3 DNA reads TGTGCCAGCAGCTTAGTAGACAATTACAATGAGCAGTTCTTC.